A single sample is the source of the 2 T cell receptor beta chains below, sequenced in a study of blood T cells in healthy people across ages. For the second PCR, which ran for about 7 to 12 cycles, a sample-barcoded 5' primer and a J-beta primer mix were used. TCRdb recomputed calls from the 5' RACE reads with MiXCR, one row per CDR3 protein. The sample lists 1.5 million to 2 million distinct CDR3 sequences, 30% to 35% seen once, with around 10% in the top ten. Sequencing was carried out using blood. These TCRs come from a woman under 40 in good health.

This chain joins TRBV4-2 and TRBJ2-5; the D gene is possibly TRBD2 (5 bases). Per germline, CDR1 LGHNA and CDR2 YNFKEQ. V was pared by 2 bases and J by 7 bases, with 20 bases between. The CDR3 length is 16 residues. The CDR3 DNA reads as TGTGCCAGCAGCCAATATATATCACTAGGAATTGGGACCCAGTACTTC. Its protein is CASSQYISLGIGTQYF.

V is TRBV23-1 and J is TRBJ2-1; 13 nucleotides align to TRBD2. TRBV23-1 is an ORF for which the function is uncertain. There are 21 residues in the CDR3. V lost 1 base, J lost 0 bases, and 12 bases stayed unmatched. The CDR3 DNA reads as TGCGCCAGCAGTCAATTAGGCCGGACTAGCGGGGGCCTAAGCTCCTACAATGAGCAGTTCTTC. Translation: CASSQLGRTSGGLSSYNEQFF.